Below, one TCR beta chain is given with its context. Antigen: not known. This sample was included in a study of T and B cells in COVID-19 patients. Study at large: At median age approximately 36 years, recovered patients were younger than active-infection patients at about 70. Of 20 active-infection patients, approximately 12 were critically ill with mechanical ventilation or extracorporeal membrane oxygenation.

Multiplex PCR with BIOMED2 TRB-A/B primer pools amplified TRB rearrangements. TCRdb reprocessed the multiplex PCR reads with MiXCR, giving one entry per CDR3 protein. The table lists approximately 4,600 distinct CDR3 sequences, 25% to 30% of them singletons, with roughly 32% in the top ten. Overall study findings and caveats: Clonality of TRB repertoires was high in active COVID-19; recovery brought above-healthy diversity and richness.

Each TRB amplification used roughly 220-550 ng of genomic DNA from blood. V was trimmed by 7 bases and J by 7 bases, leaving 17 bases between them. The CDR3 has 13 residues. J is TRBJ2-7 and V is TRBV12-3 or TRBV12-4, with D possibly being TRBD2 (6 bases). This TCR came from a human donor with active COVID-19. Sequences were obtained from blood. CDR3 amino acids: CASTQGGTGEQYF. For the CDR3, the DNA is TGTGCCAGCACCCAGGGAGGCACCGGGGAGCAGTACTTC.